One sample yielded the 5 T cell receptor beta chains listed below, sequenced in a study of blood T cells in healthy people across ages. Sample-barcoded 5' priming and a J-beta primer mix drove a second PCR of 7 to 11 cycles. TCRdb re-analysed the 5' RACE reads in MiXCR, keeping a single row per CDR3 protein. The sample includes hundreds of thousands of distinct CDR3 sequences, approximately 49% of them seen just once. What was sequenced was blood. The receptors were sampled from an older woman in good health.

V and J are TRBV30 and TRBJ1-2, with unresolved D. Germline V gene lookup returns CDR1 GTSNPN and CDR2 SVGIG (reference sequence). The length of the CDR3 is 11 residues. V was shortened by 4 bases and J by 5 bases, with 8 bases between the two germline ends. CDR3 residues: CAWTISYGYTF. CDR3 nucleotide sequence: TGTGCCTGGACGATTAGTTATGGCTACACCTTC.

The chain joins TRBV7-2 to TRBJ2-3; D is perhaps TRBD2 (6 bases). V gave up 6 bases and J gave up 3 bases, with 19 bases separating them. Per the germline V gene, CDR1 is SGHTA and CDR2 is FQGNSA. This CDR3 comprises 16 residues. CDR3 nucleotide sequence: TGTGCCAGCAGTCAAAGGCAGACTAGAGGTACAGATACGCAGTATTTT. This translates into CASSQRQTRGTDTQYF.

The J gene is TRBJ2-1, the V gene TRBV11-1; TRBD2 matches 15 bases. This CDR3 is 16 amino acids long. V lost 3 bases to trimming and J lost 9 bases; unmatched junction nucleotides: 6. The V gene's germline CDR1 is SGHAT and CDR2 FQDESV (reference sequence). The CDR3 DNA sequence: TGTGCCAGCAGCTTCGGACTAGCGGGAGGGCCCGTTGAGCAGTTCTTC. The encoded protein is CASSFGLAGGPVEQFF. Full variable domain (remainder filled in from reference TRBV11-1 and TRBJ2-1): EAEVAQSPRYKITEKSQAVAFWCDPISGHATLYWYRQILGQGPELLVQFQDESVVDDSQLPKDRFSAERLKGVDSTLKIQPAELGDSAMYLCASSFGLAGGPVEQFFGPGTRLTVL.

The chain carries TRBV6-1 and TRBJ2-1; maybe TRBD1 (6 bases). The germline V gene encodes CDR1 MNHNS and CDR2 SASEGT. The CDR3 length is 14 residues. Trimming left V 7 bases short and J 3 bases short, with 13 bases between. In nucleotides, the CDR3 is TGTGCCAGCACAGGGGAGTACTTCTACAATGAGCAGTTCTTC. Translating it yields CASTGEYFYNEQFF.

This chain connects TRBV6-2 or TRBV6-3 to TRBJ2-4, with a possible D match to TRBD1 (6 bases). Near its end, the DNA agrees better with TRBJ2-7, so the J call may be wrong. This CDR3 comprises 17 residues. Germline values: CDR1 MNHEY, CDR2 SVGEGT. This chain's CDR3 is CASSYSRRRGGDYEQYF. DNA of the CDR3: TGTGCCAGCAGTTACTCGAGGCGCAGGGGCGGTGACTACGAGCAGTACTTC.